Below are 27 T cell receptor beta chains sequenced from a single sample in a study of blood T cell repertoires in COVID-19. Some clones are missing from TCRdb's copy, which holds only in-frame ones; the method was immunoSEQ multiplex PCR. The table includes over 50,000 clones, roughly 86% detected once. Sequencing was performed on peripheral blood. All receptors derive from a man in his sixties with acute or convalescent COVID-19.

This chain connects TRBV5-4 to TRBJ2-3; 8 nucleotides align to TRBD2. CDR1 is SGHNT, CDR2 YYREEE, per germline (reference sequence). This CDR3 is 17 amino acids long. The V segment lost 4 bases and the J segment 0 bases; nucleotides outside the gene matches: 10. CDR3: CASSPPIAGSSTDTQYF. The CDR3 region has the DNA TGTGCCAGCAGCCCTCCGATAGCGGGGTCTAGCACAGATACGCAGTATTTT.

The chain couples TRBV4-1 to TRBJ1-2, with 8 bases identical to TRBD1. Trimming removed 1 base from V and 8 bases from J; junction bases left unmatched: 6. Germline V lookup: CDR1 MGHRA, CDR2 YSYEKL. The CDR3 contains 14 residues. CDR3 coding DNA: TGCGCCAGCAGCCAAGGTCAGGGGGCAGAAGGCTACACCTTC. Translated: CASSQGQGAEGYTF.

V is TRBV6-2 or TRBV6-3 and J is TRBJ1-1; TRBD1 agrees at 7 bases. CDR1 and CDR2 from the germline V gene are MNHEY and SVGEGT. This CDR3 is built from 17 residues. J lost 1 base, V lost 2 bases, and 10 bases had no gene match. CDR3 protein: CASSYLGGGLENTEAFF. The CDR3 DNA follows: TGTGCCAGCAGTTACCTAGGAGGGGGCCTCGAGAACACTGAAGCTTTCTTT.

The chain recombines TRBV19 with TRBJ1-1; 7 bases map to TRBD1. Germline V gene data show CDR1 as LNHDA and CDR2 as SQIVND (reference sequence). This CDR3 region has 13 residues. V lost 6 bases to trimming and J lost 6 bases; unmatched junction nucleotides: 7. The chain's CDR3 is CASSLTGAAEAFF. CDR3 nucleotide sequence: TGTGCCAGTAGCCTTACAGGGGCCGCTGAAGCTTTCTTT.

The genes are TRBV29-1 and TRBJ2-2; D might be TRBD1 (7 bases). The CDR3 is 13 amino acids. Trimming removed 3 bases from V and 3 bases from J, with 8 bases in between. The germline CDR1 and CDR2 sequences are SQVTM and ANQGSEA. DNA of the CDR3: TGCAGCGTTGACAGGGGGGACACCGGGGAGCTGTTTTTT. Its protein is CSVDRGDTGELFF.

In this sample, this clone is medium-sized. This chain uses TRBV15 with TRBJ1-6, with 8 nucleotides matching TRBD1. The CDR3 has 19 amino acids. CDR1 is LNHNV, CDR2 YYDKDF, per germline (reference sequence). J gave up 0 bases and V 1 base, and 8 bases lay outside the gene matches. For the CDR3, the DNA is TGTGCCACCAGCAGAGGGGGGACAGGTCCCAGCTCCTATAATTCACCCCTCCACTTT. The encoded protein is CATSRGGTGPSSYNSPLHF.

The gene calls are TRBV3-1 (or the pseudogene TRBV3-2) and TRBJ1-3; 7 nucleotides match TRBD1. Germline V gene data show CDR1 as LGHDT and CDR2 as YNNKEL (reference sequence). Trimming took 4 bases from V and 0 from J; bases not matched to a gene: 3. The CDR3 loop spans 15 amino acids. The CDR3 region has the DNA TGTGCCAGCAGCCCCAGGGGGTCCTCTGGAAACACCATATATTTT. This translates into CASSPRGSSGNTIYF.

This chain joins TRBV7-2 and TRBJ2-1; no definite D call. Trimming took off 4 bases at V and 6 bases at J, with 16 bases between the two ends. The CDR3 length is 15 residues. The germline V gene encodes CDR1 SGHTA and CDR2 FQGNSA. DNA for the CDR3: TGTGCCAGCAGCTCCTATGCGGCTCTGCGCAATGAGCAGTTCTTC. It translates to CASSSYAALRNEQFF.

The sample holds a few counts of this clone. The same CDR3 can be traced to other DNA sequences in this sample. The rearrangement joins TRBV4-3 to TRBJ1-2, with D possibly matching TRBD1 (5 bases). V was cut by 0 bases and J by 0 bases, with 8 bases left in between. Germline V gives CDR1 LGHNA, CDR2 YSLEER. The CDR3 is 15 residues long. The CDR3 DNA reads TGCGCCAGCAGCCAAGATGCAGGGACTAACTATGGCTACACCTTC. Translating it yields CASSQDAGTNYGYTF.

The rearrangement uses TRBV4-3 and TRBJ1-6; TRBD1 matches 7 bases. This CDR3 is built from 15 residues. The trim removed 0 bases at V and 12 bases at J, leaving 8 bases unmatched. Per germline, CDR1 LGHNA and CDR2 YSLEER. The chain's CDR3 is CASSQESRGRVPLHF. As DNA, the CDR3 is TGCGCCAGCAGCCAAGAGTCGAGGGGGCGGGTACCCCTCCACTTT.

The rearrangement uses TRBV4-3 and TRBJ1-4, with D perhaps matching TRBD1 (6 bases). V was clipped by 0 bases and J by 3 bases, with 8 bases between them. CDR1 is LGHNA, CDR2 YSLEER, per germline. The CDR3 extends over 15 amino acids. CDR3 sequence reads: CASSQEDRPNEKLFF. The CDR3 DNA is TGCGCCAGCAGCCAAGAGGACAGACCTAATGAAAAACTGTTTTTT.

This chain joins TRBV2 and TRBJ1-3; D remains ambiguous. The CDR3 sequence is 14 residues long. V shed 6 bases and J shed 0 bases, with 9 bases lying between them. Germline lookup yields CDR1 SNHLY and CDR2 FYNNEI. CDR3 in amino acids: CASRGTVSGNTIYF. Written as DNA, the CDR3 is TGTGCCAGCAGGGGTACAGTCTCTGGAAACACCATATATTTT.

The V and J genes are TRBV5-1 and TRBJ1-1, with 9 nucleotides matching TRBD1. In germline, CDR1 is SGHRS, CDR2 YFSETQ. This CDR3 spans 17 amino acids. V gave up 4 bases and J gave up 3 bases; unmatched junction bases: 13. As DNA, the CDR3 is TGCGCCAGCAGCCGCCATCCGGGACAGGGTATCGACACTGAAGCTTTCTTT. It yields the protein CASSRHPGQGIDTEAFF.

The chain has TRBV29-1 and TRBJ2-1; 7 positions agree with TRBD1. This CDR3 comprises 14 residues. The V gene end was trimmed by 3 bases and the J gene end by 5 bases; junction bases not matched to a gene: 7. CDR1 is SQVTM and CDR2 is ANQGSEA in the germline V gene. The CDR3 DNA reads as TGCAGCGTTGACAGACAGGGCGGAGACAATGAGCAGTTCTTC. Amino acids: CSVDRQGGDNEQFF.

The V call is TRBV6-5, the J call TRBJ1-4; D remains unclear. This CDR3 spans 16 amino acids. Trimming cost V 0 bases and J 0 bases, with 8 bases left between them. The germline CDR1 and CDR2 sequences are MNHEY and SVGAGI. The CDR3, as DNA: TGTGCCAGCAGTTACTCGGGCTCTCCAACTAATGAAAAACTGTTTTTT. This codes for CASSYSGSPTNEKLFF.

This CDR3 reads CASRTAGRGSMNTEAFF. The CDR3 DNA is TGTGCCAGTAGGACAGCCGGGAGGGGCTCCATGAACACTGAAGCTTTCTTT. The chain carries TRBV19 and TRBJ1-1; D possibly corresponds to TRBD1 (5 bases). The CDR3 totals 17 residues. CDR1 is LNHDA and CDR2 is SQIVND in the germline V gene (reference sequence). The V and J ends lost 6 bases and 0 bases respectively, with 20 bases between them.

This sequence joins TRBV6-5 and TRBJ1-5; possible D gene TRBD1, 5 bases. V was pared by 4 bases and J by 0 bases, with 7 bases between. The germline V gene encodes CDR1 MNHEY and CDR2 SVGAGI. The length of the CDR3 is 14 residues. In nucleotides, the CDR3 is TGTGCCAGCAGTTCACAGGTTAGCAATCAGCCCCAGCATTTT. It yields the protein CASSSQVSNQPQHF.

V gene TRBV7-3 combines with J gene TRBJ2-1; 7 bases map to TRBD2. Per germline, CDR1 SGHTA and CDR2 FQGTGA. V was clipped by 1 base and J by 4 bases; unmatched bases: 4. This CDR3 spans 15 amino acids. CDR3 residues: CASSLSLADYNEQFF. The CDR3 nucleotides read TGTGCCAGCAGCTTAAGCCTAGCGGATTACAATGAGCAGTTCTTC.

The chain recombines TRBV4-2 with TRBJ2-5, with D possibly being TRBD1 (5 bases). Germline assignment: CDR1 LGHNA and CDR2 YNFKEQ. CDR3 length equals 15 residues. Trimming removed 2 bases at V and 1 base at J, with 11 bases between. The CDR3 protein is CASSQYGRVQETQYF. CDR3 DNA sequence: TGTGCCAGCAGCCAATACGGCAGGGTCCAAGAGACCCAGTACTTC.

The chain couples TRBV2 to TRBJ1-5; 10 nucleotides agree with TRBD1. V lost 7 bases, J lost 2 bases, and 8 bases stayed unmatched. Germline CDR1 SNHLY, CDR2 FYNNEI. The CDR3 contains 16 residues. The CDR3 loop is CASTRDRGIRNQPQHF. In nucleotides, the CDR3 is TGTGCCAGCACCCGGGACAGGGGAATTCGCAATCAGCCCCAGCATTTT. Drawing the rest from reference TRBV2 and TRBJ1-5, the complete variable domain is EPEVTQTPSHQVTQMGQEVILRCVPISNHLYFYWYRQILGQKVEFLVSFYNNEISEKSEIFDDQFSVERPDGSNFTLKIRSTKLEDSAMYFCASTRDRGIRNQPQHFGDGTRLSIL.

CDR3 protein: CASSYSSRQGHGYTF. The CDR3 DNA sequence: TGTGCCAGCAGTTACTCGTCGAGACAGGGCCATGGCTACACCTTC. The genes are TRBV6-5 and TRBJ1-2, with 7 bases that match TRBD1. From germline, CDR1 is MNHEY and CDR2 SVGAGI. There are 15 residues in the CDR3. V trimming: 0 bases; J trimming: 6 bases; junction bases outside the gene matches: 7.

The chain joins TRBV5-1 to TRBJ2-7; no firm D call. CDR1 is SGHRS and CDR2 is YFSETQ in the germline V gene. With 3 bases removed from V and 5 bases from J, the gap between germline ends came to 15 bases. The CDR3 sequence is 14 residues long. The CDR3, as DNA: TGCGCCAGCAGCTCTAGATCCCCCGAGGACGAGCAGTACTTC. This encodes CASSSRSPEDEQYF. Variable domain in full (rest from reference TRBV5-1 and TRBJ2-7): KAGVTQTPRYLIKTRGQQVTLSCSPISGHRSVSWYQQTPGQGLQFLFEYFSETQRNKGNFPGRFSGRQFSNSRSEMNVSTLELGDSALYLCASSSRSPEDEQYFGPGTRLTVT.

The gene calls are TRBV29-1 and TRBJ1-4, with a weak D call TRBD1 (6 bases). The germline CDR1 and CDR2 sequences are SQVTM and ANQGSEA. The CDR3 totals 13 residues. Trimming took off 4 bases at V and 7 bases at J, with 13 bases between the two ends. This CDR3 is CSVAQGGGEKLFF. As DNA, the CDR3 is TGCAGCGTTGCACAGGGCGGTGGTGAAAAACTGTTTTTT.

This chain uses TRBV27 with TRBJ2-1; TRBD2 matches at 9 bases. Germline lookup yields CDR1 MNHEY and CDR2 SMNVEV (reference sequence). After removal of 8 bases from V and 0 bases from J, the junction contained 14 bases not matched to a gene. This CDR3 comprises 18 residues. The CDR3 reads CASEGAGGPRGSYNEQFF. CDR3 DNA: TGTGCCAGCGAGGGGGCGGGGGGGCCGCGGGGCTCCTACAATGAGCAGTTCTTC.

The chain employs TRBV15 and TRBJ2-7; D is unclear. From germline, CDR1 is LNHNV and CDR2 YYDKDF (reference sequence). This CDR3 region has 13 residues. V shed 5 bases and J shed 1 base, with 9 bases lying between them. CDR3 sequence reads: CATSVGGSYEQYF. CDR3 coding DNA: TGTGCCACCAGCGTAGGCGGATCCTACGAGCAGTACTTC.

The rearrangement links TRBV7-9 to TRBJ2-5; D unclear. CDR3 length: 18 amino acids. V gave up 2 bases and J gave up 5 bases, with 24 bases separating them. Germline CDR1 SEHNR, CDR2 FQNEAQ (reference sequence). CDR3 coding DNA: TGTGCCAGCAGCTTAACCTTGCAGGTGGGTTTTAGTTGGGAGACCCAGTACTTC. Translating gives CASSLTLQVGFSWETQYF. Filled out from reference TRBV7-9 and TRBJ2-5, the complete variable domain reads DTGVSQNPRHKITKRGQNVTFRCDPISEHNRLYWYRQTLGQGPEFLTYFQNEAQLEKSRLLSDRFSAERPKGSFSTLEIQRTEQGDSAMYLCASSLTLQVGFSWETQYFGPGTRLLVL.

V gene TRBV7-2 combines with J gene TRBJ2-3, with 8 nucleotides matching TRBD2. Looked up from germline, CDR1 is SGHTA and CDR2 is FQGNSA. V shed 2 bases and J 3 bases; nucleotides not matched to a gene: 7. CDR3 size: 16 residues. The CDR3 region is CASSLSAGGGTDTQYF. CDR3 in DNA: TGTGCCAGCAGCTTATCCGCGGGGGGTGGGACAGATACGCAGTATTTT. Drawing the rest from reference TRBV7-2 and TRBJ2-3, the complete variable domain is GAGVSQSPSNKVTEKGKDVELRCDPISGHTALYWYRQSLGQGLEFLIYFQGNSAPDKSGLPSDRFSAERTGGSVSTLTIQRTQQEDSAVYLCASSLSAGGGTDTQYFGPGTRLTVL.